This T cell receptor (beta chain) stems from a study of blood T cells in healthy people across ages. Findings of the study overall: Across the age range, TCR beta diversity per million T cells fell in a roughly linear way.

Using a J-beta primer mix together with a sample-barcoded 5' primer, a second PCR was run for about 6 to 11 cycles. Each cDNA molecule, via a template-switch adaptor with 12 random nucleotides, was tagged. TCRdb reprocessed the 5' RACE reads via MiXCR and lists one record per CDR3 protein. The sample lists around 1.5 million distinct CDR3 sequences, 30% to 40% occurring once. Note on this clonotype: Its antigen is unknown.

The sample taken for sequencing was blood. The origin of this receptor is a woman between 25 and 40 years old in good health.

CDR3 residues: CATSREYEGLGYSPLHF. In DNA, the CDR3 is TGTGCCACCAGCAGAGAGTACGAGGGGTTGGGCTATTCACCCCTCCACTTT. The V call is TRBV15, the J call TRBJ1-6; tentatively, D is TRBD1 (5 bases). Trimming pared 0 bases from V and 8 bases from J, leaving 17 bases between. Per germline, CDR1 LNHNV and CDR2 YYDKDF (reference sequence). CDR3 length: 17 amino acids. The full variable domain, in which reference TRBV15 and TRBJ1-6 provide the parts outside the CDR3, is DAMVIQNPRYQVTQFGKPVTLSCSQTLNHNVMYWYQQKSSQAPKLLFHYYDKDFNNEADTPDNFQSRRPNTSFCFLDIRSPGLGDTAMYLCATSREYEGLGYSPLHFGNGTRLTVT.